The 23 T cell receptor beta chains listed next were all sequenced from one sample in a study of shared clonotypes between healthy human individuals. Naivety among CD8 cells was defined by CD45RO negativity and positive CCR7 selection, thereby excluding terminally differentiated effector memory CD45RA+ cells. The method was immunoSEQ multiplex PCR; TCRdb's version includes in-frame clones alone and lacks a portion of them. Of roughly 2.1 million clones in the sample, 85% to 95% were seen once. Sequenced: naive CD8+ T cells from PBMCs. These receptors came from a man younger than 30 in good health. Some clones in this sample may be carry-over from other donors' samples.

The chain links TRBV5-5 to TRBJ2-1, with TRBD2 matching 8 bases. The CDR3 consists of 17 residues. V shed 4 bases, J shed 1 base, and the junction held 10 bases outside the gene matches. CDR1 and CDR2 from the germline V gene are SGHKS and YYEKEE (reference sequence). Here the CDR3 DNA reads TGTGCCAGCAGCCTAGTCCCTCTAGCGGGTTCCTACAATGAGCAGTTCTTC. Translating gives CASSLVPLAGSYNEQFF.

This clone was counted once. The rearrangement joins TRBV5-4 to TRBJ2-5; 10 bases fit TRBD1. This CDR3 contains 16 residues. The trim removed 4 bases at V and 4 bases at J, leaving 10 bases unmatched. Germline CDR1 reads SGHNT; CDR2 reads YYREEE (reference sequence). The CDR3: CASSHRQGAGRETQYF. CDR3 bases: TGTGCCAGCAGCCACCGACAGGGGGCTGGGAGAGAGACCCAGTACTTC.

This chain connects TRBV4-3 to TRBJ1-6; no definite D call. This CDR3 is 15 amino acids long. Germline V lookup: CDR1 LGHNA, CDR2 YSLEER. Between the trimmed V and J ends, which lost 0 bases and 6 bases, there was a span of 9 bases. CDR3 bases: TGCGCCAGCAGCCAAGACAGAGGATCTAATTCACCCCTCCACTTT. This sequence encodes CASSQDRGSNSPLHF.

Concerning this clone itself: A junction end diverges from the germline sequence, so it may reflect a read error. The CDR3 coding sequence is TGTGCCAGCAGCGTAGGTGGGACAGGGAAGAGCTTT. Amino acids: CASSVGGTGKSF. The genes are TRBV9 and TRBJ2-3, with 9 nucleotides matching TRBD1. Germline V lookup: CDR1 SGDLS, CDR2 YYNGEE. This CDR3 spans 12 amino acids. Using reference TRBV9 and TRBJ2-3 for the parts outside the CDR3, the full variable domain is DSGVTQTPKHLITATGQRVTLRCSPRSGDLSVYWYQQSLDQGLQFLIQYYNGEERAKGNILERFSAQQFPDLHSELNLSSLELGDSALYFCASSVGGTGKSFGPGTRLTVL.

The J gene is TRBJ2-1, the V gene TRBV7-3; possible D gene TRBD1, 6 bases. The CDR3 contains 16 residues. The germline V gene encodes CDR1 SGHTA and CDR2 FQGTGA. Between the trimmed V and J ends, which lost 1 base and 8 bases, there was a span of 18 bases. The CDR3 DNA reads TGTGCCAGCAGCTTAAGGGGACAATCAAGGGGAGATGAGCAGTTCTTC. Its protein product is CASSLRGQSRGDEQFF.

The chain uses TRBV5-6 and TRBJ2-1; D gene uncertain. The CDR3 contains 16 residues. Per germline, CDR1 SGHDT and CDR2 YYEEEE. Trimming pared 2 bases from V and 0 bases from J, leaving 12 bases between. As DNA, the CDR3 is TGTGCCAGCAGCTTTAAGGCAGGATACTCCTACAATGAGCAGTTCTTC. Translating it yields CASSFKAGYSYNEQFF.

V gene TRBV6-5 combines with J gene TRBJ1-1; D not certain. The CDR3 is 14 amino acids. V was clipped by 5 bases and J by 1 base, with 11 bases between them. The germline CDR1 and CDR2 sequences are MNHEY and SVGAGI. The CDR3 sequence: CASSLSEANTEAFF. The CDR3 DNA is TGTGCCAGCAGTCTTTCCGAGGCGAACACTGAAGCTTTCTTT.

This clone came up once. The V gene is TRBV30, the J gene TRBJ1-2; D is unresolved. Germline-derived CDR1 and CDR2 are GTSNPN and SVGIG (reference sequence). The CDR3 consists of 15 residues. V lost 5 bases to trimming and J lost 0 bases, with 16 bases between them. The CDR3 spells CAWEQTWEANYGYTF. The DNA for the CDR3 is TGTGCCTGGGAGCAGACCTGGGAGGCTAACTATGGCTACACCTTC.

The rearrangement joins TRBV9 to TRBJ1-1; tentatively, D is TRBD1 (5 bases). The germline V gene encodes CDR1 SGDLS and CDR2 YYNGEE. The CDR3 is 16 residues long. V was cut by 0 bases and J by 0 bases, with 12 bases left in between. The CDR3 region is CASSVASGRVNTEAFF. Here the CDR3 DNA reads TGTGCCAGCAGCGTAGCTTCGGGCAGGGTGAACACTGAAGCTTTCTTT.

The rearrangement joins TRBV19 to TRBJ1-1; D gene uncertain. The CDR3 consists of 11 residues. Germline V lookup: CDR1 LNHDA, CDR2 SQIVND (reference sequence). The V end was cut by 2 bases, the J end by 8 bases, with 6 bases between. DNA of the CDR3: TGTGCCAGTAGTATACTAGGGGAAGCTTTCTTT. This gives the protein CASSILGEAFF.

For the CDR3, the DNA is TGCGCCAGCAGCCAAGAAATCCTAGAGCAGCCCCAGCATTTT. This translates into CASSQEILEQPQHF. The chain has TRBV4-3 and TRBJ1-5; D remains unclear. CDR1 LGHNA and CDR2 YSLEER come from the germline V gene. Trimming took off 0 bases at V and 7 bases at J, with 10 bases between the two ends. This CDR3 region has 14 residues.

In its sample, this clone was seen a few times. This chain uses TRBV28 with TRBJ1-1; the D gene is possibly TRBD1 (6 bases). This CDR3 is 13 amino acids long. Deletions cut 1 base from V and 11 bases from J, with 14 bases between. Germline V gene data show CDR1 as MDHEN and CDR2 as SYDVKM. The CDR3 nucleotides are TGTGCCAGCAGTTTATTGGAGGGGGAAGGGGCTTTCTTT. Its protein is CASSLLEGEGAFF. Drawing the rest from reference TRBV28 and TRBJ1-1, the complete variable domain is DVKVTQSSRYLVKRTGEKVFLECVQDMDHENMFWYRQDPGLGLRLIYFSYDVKMKEKGDIPEGYSVSREKKERFSLILESASTNQTSMYLCASSLLEGEGAFFGQGTRLTVV.

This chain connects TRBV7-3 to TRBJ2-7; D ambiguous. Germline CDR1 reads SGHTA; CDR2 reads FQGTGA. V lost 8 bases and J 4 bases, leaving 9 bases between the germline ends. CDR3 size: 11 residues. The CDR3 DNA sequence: TGTGCCAGCGCCGCCGATTACGAGCAGTACTTC. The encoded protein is CASAADYEQYF.

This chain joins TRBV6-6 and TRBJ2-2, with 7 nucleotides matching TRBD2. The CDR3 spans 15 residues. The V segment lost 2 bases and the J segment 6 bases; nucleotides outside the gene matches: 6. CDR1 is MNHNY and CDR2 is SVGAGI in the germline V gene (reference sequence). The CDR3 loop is CASSYRAGLPGELFF. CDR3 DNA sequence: TGTGCCAGCAGTTACAGAGCGGGACTTCCCGGGGAGCTGTTTTTT.

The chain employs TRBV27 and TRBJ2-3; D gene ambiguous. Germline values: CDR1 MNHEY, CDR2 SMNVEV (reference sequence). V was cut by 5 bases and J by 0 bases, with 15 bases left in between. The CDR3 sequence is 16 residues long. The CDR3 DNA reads TGTGCCAGCAGTGGGTTACGCCCGCAGAGCACAGATACGCAGTATTTT. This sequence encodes CASSGLRPQSTDTQYF.

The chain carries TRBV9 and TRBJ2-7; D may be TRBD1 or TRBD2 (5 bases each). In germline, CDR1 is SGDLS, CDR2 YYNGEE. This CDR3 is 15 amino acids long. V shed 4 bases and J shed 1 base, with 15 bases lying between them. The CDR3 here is CASSPLGWGSYEQYF. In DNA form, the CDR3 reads TGTGCCAGCAGCCCCCTCGGCTGGGGGTCCTACGAGCAGTACTTC.

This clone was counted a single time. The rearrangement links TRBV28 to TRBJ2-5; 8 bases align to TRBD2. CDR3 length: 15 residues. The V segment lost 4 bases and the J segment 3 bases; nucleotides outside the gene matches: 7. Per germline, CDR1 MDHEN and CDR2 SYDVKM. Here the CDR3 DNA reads TGTGCCAGCAGTTCGTCACTAGCGGTGAAAGAGACCCAGTACTTC. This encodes CASSSSLAVKETQYF.

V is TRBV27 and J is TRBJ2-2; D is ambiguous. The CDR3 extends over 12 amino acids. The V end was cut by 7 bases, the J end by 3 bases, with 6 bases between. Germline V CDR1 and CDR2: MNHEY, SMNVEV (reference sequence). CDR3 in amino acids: CASKPYTGELFF. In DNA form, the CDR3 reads TGTGCCAGCAAGCCCTACACCGGGGAGCTGTTTTTT.

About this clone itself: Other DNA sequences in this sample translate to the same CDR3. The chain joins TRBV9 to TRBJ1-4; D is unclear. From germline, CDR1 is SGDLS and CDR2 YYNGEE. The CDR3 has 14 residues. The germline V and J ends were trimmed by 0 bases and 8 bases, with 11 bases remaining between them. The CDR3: CASSVGDGGEKLFF. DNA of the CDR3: TGTGCCAGCAGCGTAGGAGATGGAGGGGAAAAACTGTTTTTT.

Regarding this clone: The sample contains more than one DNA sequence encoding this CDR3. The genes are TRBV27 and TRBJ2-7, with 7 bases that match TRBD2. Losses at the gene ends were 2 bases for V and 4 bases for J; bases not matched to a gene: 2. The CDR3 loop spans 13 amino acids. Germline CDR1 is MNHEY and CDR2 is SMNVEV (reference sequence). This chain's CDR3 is CASSLRGVYEQYF. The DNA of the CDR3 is TGTGCCAGCAGTTTACGGGGGGTATACGAGCAGTACTTC.

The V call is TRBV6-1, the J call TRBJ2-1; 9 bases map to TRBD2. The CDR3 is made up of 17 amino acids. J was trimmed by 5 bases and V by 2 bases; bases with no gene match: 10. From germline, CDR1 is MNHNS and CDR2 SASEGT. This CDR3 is CASSEIGSSGTNNEQFF. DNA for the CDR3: TGTGCCAGCAGTGAAATAGGGTCTAGCGGGACAAACAATGAGCAGTTCTTC.

The CDR3 DNA is TGTGCCAGCAGCTTAGCGGAAGGGATTCGATACGAGCAGTACTTC. Its protein product is CASSLAEGIRYEQYF. The chain is built from TRBV7-6 and TRBJ2-7; the D is unclear. This CDR3 is built from 15 residues. V gave up 0 bases and J gave up 4 bases, with 13 bases separating them. Germline assignment: CDR1 SGHVS and CDR2 FNYEAQ.

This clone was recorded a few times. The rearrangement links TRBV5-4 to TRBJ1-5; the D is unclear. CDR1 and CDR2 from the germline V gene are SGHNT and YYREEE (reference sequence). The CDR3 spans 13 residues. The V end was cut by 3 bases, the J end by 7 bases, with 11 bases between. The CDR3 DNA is TGTGCCAGCAGCTCAGAACGGGTCCAGCCCCAGCATTTT. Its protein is CASSSERVQPQHF.